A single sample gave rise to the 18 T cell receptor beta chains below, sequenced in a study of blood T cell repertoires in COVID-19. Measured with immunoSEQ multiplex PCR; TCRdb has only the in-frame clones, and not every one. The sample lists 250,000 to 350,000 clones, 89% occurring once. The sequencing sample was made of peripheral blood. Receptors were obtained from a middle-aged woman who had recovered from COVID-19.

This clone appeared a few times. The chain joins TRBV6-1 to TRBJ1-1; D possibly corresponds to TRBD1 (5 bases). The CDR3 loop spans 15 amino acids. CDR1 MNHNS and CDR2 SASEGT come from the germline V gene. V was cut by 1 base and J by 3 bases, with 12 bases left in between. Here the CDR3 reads CASSEEGRGYTEAFF. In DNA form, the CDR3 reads TGTGCCAGCAGTGAAGAGGGGAGGGGTTACACTGAAGCTTTCTTT.

In nucleotides, the CDR3 is TGTGCCAGCAGCTTACCGGGACTAGCGGCTAGCACAGATACGCAGTATTTT. Its protein product is CASSLPGLAASTDTQYF. The chain uses TRBV7-8 and TRBJ2-3; TRBD2 matches 11 bases. The CDR3 contains 17 residues. In germline, CDR1 is SGHVS, CDR2 FQNEAQ. J lost 0 bases, V lost 2 bases, and 4 bases had no gene match.

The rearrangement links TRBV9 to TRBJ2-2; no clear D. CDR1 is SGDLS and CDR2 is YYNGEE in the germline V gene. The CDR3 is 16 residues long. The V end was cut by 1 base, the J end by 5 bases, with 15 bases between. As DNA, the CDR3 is TGTGCCAGCAGCGTAACCCCCGTATCCGGGACCGGGGAGCTGTTTTTT. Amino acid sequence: CASSVTPVSGTGELFF.

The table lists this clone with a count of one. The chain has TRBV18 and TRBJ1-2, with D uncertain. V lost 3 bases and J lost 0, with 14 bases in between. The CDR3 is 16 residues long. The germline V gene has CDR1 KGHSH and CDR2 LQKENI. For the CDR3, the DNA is TGTGCCAGCTCACCTCTCCCTGAGTTAGCTAACTATGGCTACACCTTC. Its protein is CASSPLPELANYGYTF.

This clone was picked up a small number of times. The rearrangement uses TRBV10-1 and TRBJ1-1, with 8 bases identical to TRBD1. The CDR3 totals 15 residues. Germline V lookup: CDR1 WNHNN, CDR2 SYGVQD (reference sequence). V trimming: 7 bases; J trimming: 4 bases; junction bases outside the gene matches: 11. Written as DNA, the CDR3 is TGCGCCAGCATCCCCCAGGACAGGGAGAGCACTGAAGCTTTCTTT. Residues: CASIPQDRESTEAFF.

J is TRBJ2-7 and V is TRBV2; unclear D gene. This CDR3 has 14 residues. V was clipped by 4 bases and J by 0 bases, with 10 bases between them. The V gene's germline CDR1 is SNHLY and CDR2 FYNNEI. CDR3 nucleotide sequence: TGTGCCAGCAGTGCACAGTTGGGCTCCTACGAGCAGTACTTC. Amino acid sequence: CASSAQLGSYEQYF.

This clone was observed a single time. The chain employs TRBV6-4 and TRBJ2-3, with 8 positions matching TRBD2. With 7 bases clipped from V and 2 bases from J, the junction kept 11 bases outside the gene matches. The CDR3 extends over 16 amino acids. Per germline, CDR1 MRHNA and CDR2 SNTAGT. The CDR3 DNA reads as TGTGCCAGCACCCTCGACCGGGAGGGCCTCACAGATACGCAGTATTTT. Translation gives CASTLDREGLTDTQYF.

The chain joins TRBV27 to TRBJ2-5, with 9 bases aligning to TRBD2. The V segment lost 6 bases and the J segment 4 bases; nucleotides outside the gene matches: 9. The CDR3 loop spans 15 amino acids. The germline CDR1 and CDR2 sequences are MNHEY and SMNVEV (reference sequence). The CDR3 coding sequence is TGTGCCAGCAGGGGCGGGGGGGGAGTGCGAGAGACCCAGTACTTC. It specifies CASRGGGGVRETQYF.

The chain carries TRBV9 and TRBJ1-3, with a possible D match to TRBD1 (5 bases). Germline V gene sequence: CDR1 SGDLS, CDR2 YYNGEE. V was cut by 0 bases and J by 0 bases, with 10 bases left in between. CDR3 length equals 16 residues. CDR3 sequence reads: CASSVGAGPSGNTIYF. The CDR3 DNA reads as TGTGCCAGCAGCGTAGGGGCAGGGCCCTCTGGAAACACCATATATTTT.

The CDR3, as DNA: TGTGCCAGCAGTGAACTCGCTCCGGGAAACACCGGGGAGCTGTTTTTT. Its translation is CASSELAPGNTGELFF. The chain joins TRBV2 to TRBJ2-2, with D possibly TRBD2 on 5 matching bases. In germline, CDR1 is SNHLY, CDR2 FYNNEI. CDR3 length: 16 residues. V was trimmed by 2 bases and J by 2 bases, leaving 12 bases between them.

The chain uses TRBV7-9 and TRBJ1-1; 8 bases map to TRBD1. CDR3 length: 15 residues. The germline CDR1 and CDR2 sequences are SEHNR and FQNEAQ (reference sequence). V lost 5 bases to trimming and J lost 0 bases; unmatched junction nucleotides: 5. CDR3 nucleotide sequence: TGTGCCAGCAGCCCGCGGACAGGGATGAACACTGAAGCTTTCTTT. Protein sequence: CASSPRTGMNTEAFF. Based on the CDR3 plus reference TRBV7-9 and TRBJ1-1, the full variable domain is DTGVSQNPRHKITKRGQNVTFRCDPISEHNRLYWYRQTLGQGPEFLTYFQNEAQLEKSRLLSDRFSAERPKGSFSTLEIQRTEQGDSAMYLCASSPRTGMNTEAFFGQGTRLTVV.

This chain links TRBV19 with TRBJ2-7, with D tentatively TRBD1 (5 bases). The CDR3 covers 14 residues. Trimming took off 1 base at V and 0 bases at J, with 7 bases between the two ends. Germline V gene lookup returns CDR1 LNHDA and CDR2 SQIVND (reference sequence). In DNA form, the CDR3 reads TGTGCCAGTAGTATAGCAGGGTCCTCCTACGAGCAGTACTTC. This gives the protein CASSIAGSSYEQYF.

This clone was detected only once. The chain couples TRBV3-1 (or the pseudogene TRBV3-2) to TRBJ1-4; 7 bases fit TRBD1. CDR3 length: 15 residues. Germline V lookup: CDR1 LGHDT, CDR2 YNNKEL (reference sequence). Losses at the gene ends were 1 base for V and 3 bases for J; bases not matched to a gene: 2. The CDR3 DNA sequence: TGTGCCAGCAGCCAAGGGACAGGCCCTAATGAAAAACTGTTTTTT. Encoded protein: CASSQGTGPNEKLFF.

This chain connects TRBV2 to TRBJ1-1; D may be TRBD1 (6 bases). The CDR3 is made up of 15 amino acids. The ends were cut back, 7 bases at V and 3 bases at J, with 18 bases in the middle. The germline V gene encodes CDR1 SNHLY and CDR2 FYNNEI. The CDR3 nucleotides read TGTGCCAGCACATCACAGGGCATTATGGACACTGAAGCTTTCTTT. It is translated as CASTSQGIMDTEAFF.

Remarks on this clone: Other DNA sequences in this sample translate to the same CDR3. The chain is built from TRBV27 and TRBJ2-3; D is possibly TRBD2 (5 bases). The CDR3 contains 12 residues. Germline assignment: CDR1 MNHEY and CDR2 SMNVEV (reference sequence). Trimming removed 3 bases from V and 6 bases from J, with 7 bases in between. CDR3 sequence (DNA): TGTGCCAGCAGTTTCCGGGGTGATACGCAGTATTTT. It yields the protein CASSFRGDTQYF.

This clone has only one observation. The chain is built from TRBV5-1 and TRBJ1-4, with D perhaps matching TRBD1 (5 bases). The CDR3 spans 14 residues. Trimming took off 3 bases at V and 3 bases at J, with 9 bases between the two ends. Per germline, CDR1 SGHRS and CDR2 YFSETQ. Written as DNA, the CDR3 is TGCGCCAGCAGCTCAGGGCTCGCTAATGAAAAACTGTTTTTT. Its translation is CASSSGLANEKLFF.

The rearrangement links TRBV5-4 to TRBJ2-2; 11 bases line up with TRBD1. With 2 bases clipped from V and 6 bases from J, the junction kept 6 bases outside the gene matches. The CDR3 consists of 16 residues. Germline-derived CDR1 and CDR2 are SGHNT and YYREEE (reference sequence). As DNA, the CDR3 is TGTGCCAGCAGCTTTACGGGACAGGGGGTTTCCGGGGAGCTGTTTTTT. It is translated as CASSFTGQGVSGELFF.

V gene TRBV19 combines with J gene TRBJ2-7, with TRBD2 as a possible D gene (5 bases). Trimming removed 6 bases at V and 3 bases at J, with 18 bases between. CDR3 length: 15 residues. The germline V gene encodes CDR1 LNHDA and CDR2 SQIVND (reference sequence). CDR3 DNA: TGTGCCAGTAGGGTGGGGAGCGGAGGTTTCTACGAGCAGTACTTC. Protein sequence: CASRVGSGGFYEQYF. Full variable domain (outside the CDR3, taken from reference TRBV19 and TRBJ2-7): DGGITQSPKYLFRKEGQNVTLSCEQNLNHDAMYWYRQDPGQGLRLIYYSQIVNDFQKGDIAEGYSVSREKKESFPLTVTSAQKNPTAFYLCASRVGSGGFYEQYFGPGTRLTVT.